A selection of T cell receptor beta chains follows, all from one sample in a study of identical twins. TCRdb itself ran the 5' RACE reads through MiXCR, one entry per CDR3 protein. The table includes hundreds of thousands of distinct CDR3 sequences, 15% to 20% detected once. This sample was shared with a second study, whose subject was T cells expressing NK-cell markers.

Sample: PBMCs. The receptors were sampled from a woman under 30 in good health. The CDR3 runs from the conserved cysteine through the conserved F or W. D genes are given only for firm matches. The size of a clone is reported for some rows only, either as once, few or many, or as a class for expanded clones.

D	J	V	size	length	CDR3
TRBD2	TRBJ2-7	TRBV4-3	few	15	CASSQGSAGGYEQYF
TRBD2	TRBJ2-3	TRBV20-1	few	14	CSANSGASTDTQYF
TRBD2	TRBJ2-7	TRBV10-3	few	15	CAISESQRELKRRYF
-	TRBJ2-5	TRBV20-1	few	14	CSARLVDGPGTQYF
TRBD2	TRBJ2-3	TRBV12-3/TRBV12-4	-	16	CASSHALAGETDTQYF
-	TRBJ2-1	TRBV15	-	16	CATGRDLSASYNEQFF
-	TRBJ2-5	TRBV27	many	14	CASSLAYMEETQYF
TRBD2	TRBJ2-1	TRBV5-1	few	15	CASSLVGLGLNEQFF
TRBD1	TRBJ2-1	TRBV27	-	14	CATWGQVAINEQFF
TRBD1	TRBJ2-3	TRBV12-3/TRBV12-4	-	14	CASTLTGGMDTQYF
-	TRBJ2-7	TRBV7-8	once	16	CASSLGWGDSPYEQYF
-	TRBJ2-3	TRBV12-3/TRBV12-4	many	12	CASRVTSDTQYF
TRBD2	TRBJ2-3	TRBV20-1	few	14	CRAGTSGRTDTQYF
TRBD2	TRBJ2-7	TRBV20-1	few	17	CSARDRNRLAGVREQYF
-	TRBJ1-2	TRBV12-3/TRBV12-4	many	13	CASSLAGRRGYTF
-	TRBJ1-1	TRBV20-1	-	14	CSARETPARAEAFF
TRBD1	TRBJ2-4	TRBV15	-	19	CATSRPWWSGGATKNIQYF
-	TRBJ1-1	TRBV29-1	-	15	CSVEGGVAIDTEAFF
-	TRBJ1-1	TRBV6-1	-	14	CASSEGPGLAEAFF
-	TRBJ2-2	TRBV7-9	-	15	CASSPRNGITGELFF
TRBD2	TRBJ2-1	TRBV5-6	many	19	CASSQGLAVKPSSYNEQFF
-	TRBJ2-2	TRBV20-1	-	14	CSASHQRDTGELFF
-	TRBJ2-7	TRBV5-1	-	15	CASSLAPENLGEQYF
TRBD1	TRBJ1-5	TRBV20-1	-	14	CSAPSGGRNQPQHF
-	TRBJ1-1	TRBV12-3/TRBV12-4	few	16	CASSLDRVFKNTEAFF